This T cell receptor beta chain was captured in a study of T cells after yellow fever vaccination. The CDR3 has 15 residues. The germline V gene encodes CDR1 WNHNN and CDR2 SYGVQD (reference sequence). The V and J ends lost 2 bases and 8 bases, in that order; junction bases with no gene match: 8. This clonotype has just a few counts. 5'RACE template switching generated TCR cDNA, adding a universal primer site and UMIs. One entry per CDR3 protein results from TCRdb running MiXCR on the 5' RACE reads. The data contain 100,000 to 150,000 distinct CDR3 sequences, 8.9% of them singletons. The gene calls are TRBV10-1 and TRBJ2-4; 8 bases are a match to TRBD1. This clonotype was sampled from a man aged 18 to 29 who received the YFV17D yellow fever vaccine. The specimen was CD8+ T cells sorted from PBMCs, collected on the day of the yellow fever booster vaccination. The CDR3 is CASSEGQGQWDIQYF. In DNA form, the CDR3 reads TGCGCCAGCAGTGAGGGACAGGGCCAATGGGACATTCAGTACTTC.